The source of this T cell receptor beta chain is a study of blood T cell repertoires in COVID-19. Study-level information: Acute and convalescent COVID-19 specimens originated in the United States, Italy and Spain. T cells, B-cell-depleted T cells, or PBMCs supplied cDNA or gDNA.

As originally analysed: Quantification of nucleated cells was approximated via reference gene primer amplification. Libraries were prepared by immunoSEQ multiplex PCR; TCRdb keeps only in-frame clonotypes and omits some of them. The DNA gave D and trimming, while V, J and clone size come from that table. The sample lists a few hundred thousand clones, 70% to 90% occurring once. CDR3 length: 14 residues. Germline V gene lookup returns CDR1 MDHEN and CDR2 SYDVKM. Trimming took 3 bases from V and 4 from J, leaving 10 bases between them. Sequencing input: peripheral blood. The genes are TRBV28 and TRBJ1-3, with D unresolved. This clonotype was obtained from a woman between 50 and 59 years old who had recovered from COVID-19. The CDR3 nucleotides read TGTGCCAGCAGTTTGGCGGCGGTAGGAAACACCATATATTTT. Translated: CASSLAAVGNTIYF. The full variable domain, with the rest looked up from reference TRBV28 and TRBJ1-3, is DVKVTQSSRYLVKRTGEKVFLECVQDMDHENMFWYRQDPGLGLRLIYFSYDVKMKEKGDIPEGYSVSREKKERFSLILESASTNQTSMYLCASSLAAVGNTIYFGEGSWLTVV.